This T cell receptor beta chain came from a study of blood T cell repertoires in COVID-19. Overall study: Spain, Italy and the United States supplied samples that represented acute and convalescent COVID-19. PBMCs, B-cell-depleted T cells, or T cells provided the cDNA or gDNA that made up the material.

This clone was recorded a few times. Germline values: CDR1 SGHTA, CDR2 FQGNSA. The V and J ends lost 1 base and 6 bases respectively, with 10 bases between them. CDR3 length: 14 amino acids. In the original analysis: Estimation of nucleated cell counts was performed using reference gene primer amplification. Produced via immunoSEQ multiplex PCR; TCRdb's table is partial and in-frame only. Clonal size and the V and J genes are those of that table, whereas D and trimming came from the DNA. Here the sample spans 200,000 to 250,000 clones, about four fifths being singletons. Source material: peripheral blood. The rearrangement uses TRBV7-2 and TRBJ2-1; D is undetermined. The TCR comes from a woman aged 25 to 39 who had recovered from COVID-19. Written as DNA, the CDR3 is TGTGCCAGCAGCTTAGTTTGGCTCAGCAATGAGCAGTTCTTC. Protein: CASSLVWLSNEQFF.